This TCR beta chain was identified in a study of cytomegalovirus exposure and HLA in healthy donors. Looking at the study overall: There were approximately 85 million unique TCRs (from HLA-typed donors) in an early data release. Study findings and constraints: CMV serostatus stood as the only immune exposure information on hand. Later, TCR association rates were found to vary by HLA locus, highest for DRB1 and lowest for HLA-C.

PCR amplification relied on 60 Vbeta primers (plus 13 Jbeta primers). Authors' methods: The authors later counted roughly 87 million unique TCR beta chains, about 11 million of them shared. Here immunoSEQ multiplex PCR was the method, and the copy in TCRdb shows in-frame clones only, minus some. D and trimming come from the DNA, and the V and J calls and clone size come from that table. The data hold some 130,000 clones, with 72% observed a single time. The V and J ends lost 4 bases and 8 bases respectively, with 8 bases between them. CDR3 length equals 11 residues. The V gene's germline CDR1 is ENHRY and CDR2 SYGVKD. In regard to this clone: Its antigen is not identified.

Sequencing used PBMCs. The V gene is TRBV10-3, the J gene TRBJ1-1; D ambiguous. The receptor was derived from a man aged 50 to 60 in good health and CMV-seropositive. CDR3 loop: CAISAGVEAFF. CDR3 in DNA: TGTGCCATCAGTGCCGGGGTCGAAGCTTTCTTT.